This TCR beta chain was sequenced in a study of spatial heterogeneity in lung cancer. Sample time point: sample taken at primary tumor resection. Whole RNA came from tumor, nontumor lung or frozen PBMC and was sequenced without being sorted. Some 72 TRACERx patients with early, untreated non-small cell lung cancer donated samples. Per germline, CDR1 KGHDR and CDR2 SFDVKD. The CDR3 length is 12 residues. The V gene lost 0 bases and the J gene lost 7 bases, with 5 bases spanning the gap. One entry per CDR3 protein, called by TCRdb with MiXCR from the 5' RACE reads. Among about 82,000 distinct CDR3 sequences listed, roughly 13% were seen once.

The material was PBMCs, obtained at surgery. The TCR sequence derives from a male donor with early-stage non-small cell lung cancer. The J gene is TRBJ1-1, the V gene TRBV24-1, with D unresolved. The CDR3 sequence is CATSDLRNEAFF. In DNA form, the CDR3 reads TGTGCCACCAGTGATTTGCGGAATGAAGCTTTCTTT.